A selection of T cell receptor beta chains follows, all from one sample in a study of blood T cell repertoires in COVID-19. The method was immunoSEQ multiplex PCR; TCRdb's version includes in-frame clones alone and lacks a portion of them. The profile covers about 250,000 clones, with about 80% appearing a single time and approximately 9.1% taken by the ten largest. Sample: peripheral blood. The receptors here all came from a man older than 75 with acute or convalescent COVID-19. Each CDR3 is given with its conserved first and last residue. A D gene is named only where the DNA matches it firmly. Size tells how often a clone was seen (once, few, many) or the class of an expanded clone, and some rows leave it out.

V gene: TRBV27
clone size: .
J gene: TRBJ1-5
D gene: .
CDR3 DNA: TGTGCCAGCAGTTTAGTGAAGGGGAGGCAGCCCCAGCATTTT
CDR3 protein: CASSLVKGRQPQHF

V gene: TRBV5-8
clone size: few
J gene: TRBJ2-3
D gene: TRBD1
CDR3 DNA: TGTGCCAGCAGCTTGGTCCGGGACAGGGCCACAGATACGCAGTATTTT
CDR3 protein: CASSLVRDRATDTQYF

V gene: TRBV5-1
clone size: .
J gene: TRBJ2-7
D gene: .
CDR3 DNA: TGCGCCAGCAGCTTGGGATCGGAGGGATCCTACGAGCAGTACTTC
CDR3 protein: CASSLGSEGSYEQYF

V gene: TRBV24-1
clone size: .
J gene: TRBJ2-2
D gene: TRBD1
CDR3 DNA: TGTGCCACCAGCGCTCCTCCGGGACAGGGGAACACCGGGGAGCTGTTTTTT
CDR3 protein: CATSAPPGQGNTGELFF

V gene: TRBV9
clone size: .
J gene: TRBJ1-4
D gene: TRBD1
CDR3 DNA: TGTGCCAGCAGCGCGGACAGGGGGCGCGGTGAAAAACTGTTTTTT
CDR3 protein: CASSADRGRGEKLFF

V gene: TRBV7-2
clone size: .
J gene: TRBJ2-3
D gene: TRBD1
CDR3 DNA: TGTGCCAGCAGCTTAGCGAGGGGACGAACAGGGGGGGATACGCAGTATTTT
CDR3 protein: CASSLARGRTGGDTQYF

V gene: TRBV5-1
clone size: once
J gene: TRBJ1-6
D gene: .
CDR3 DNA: TGCGCCAGCAGCTTGGTACCAGCGAGTTCACCCCTCCACTTT
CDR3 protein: CASSLVPASSPLHF

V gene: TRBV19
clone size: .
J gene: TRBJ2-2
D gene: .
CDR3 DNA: TGTGCCAGTAGTACAGGATTGGGCACCGGGGAGCTGTTTTTT
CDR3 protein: CASSTGLGTGELFF

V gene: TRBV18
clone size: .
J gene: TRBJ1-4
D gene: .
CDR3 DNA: TGTGCCAGCTCACCCCGTGCGCCGGGGACAACTAATGAAAAACTGTTTTTT
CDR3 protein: CASSPRAPGTTNEKLFF

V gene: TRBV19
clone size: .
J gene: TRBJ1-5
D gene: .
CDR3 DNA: TGTGCCAGTAGTATAGTTGCAGCGCCAGACGGGTTTTATAGCAATCAGCCCCAGCATTTT
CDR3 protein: CASSIVAAPDGFYSNQPQHF

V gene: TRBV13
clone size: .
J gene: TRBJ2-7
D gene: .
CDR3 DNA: TGTGCCAGCAGCTTAGACAGGGCGGGCCCCTACGAGCAGTACTTC
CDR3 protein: CASSLDRAGPYEQYF

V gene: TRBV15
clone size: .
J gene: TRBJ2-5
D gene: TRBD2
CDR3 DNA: TGTGCCACCAGCAGAGAATTTAGCGGGGGCTGGGAGGAGACCCAGTACTTC
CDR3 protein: CATSREFSGGWEETQYF

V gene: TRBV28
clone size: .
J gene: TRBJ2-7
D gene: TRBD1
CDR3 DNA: TGTGCCAGCAGTTTATACCCAGGGGGCTCCTACGAGCAGTACTTC
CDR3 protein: CASSLYPGGSYEQYF

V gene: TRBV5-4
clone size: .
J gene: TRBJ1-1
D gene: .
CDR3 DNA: TGTGCCAGCAGGTTGGGACAAGTGAACACTGAAGCTTTCTTT
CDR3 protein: CASRLGQVNTEAFF

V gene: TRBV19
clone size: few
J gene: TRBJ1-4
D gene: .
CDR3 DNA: TGTGCCAGTGCCGGGGGGGACACTAATGAAAAACTGTTTTTT
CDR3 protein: CASAGGDTNEKLFF

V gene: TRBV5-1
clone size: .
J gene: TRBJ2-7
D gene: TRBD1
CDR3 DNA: TGCGCCAGCAGCTTGACTCCTCCTGACAGGGGCGGGGAGCAGTACTTC
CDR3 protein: CASSLTPPDRGGEQYF

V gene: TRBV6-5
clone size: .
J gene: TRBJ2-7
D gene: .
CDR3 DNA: TGTGCCAGCAAGGAGACAGGGACTCCCTACGAGCAGTACTTC
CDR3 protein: CASKETGTPYEQYF

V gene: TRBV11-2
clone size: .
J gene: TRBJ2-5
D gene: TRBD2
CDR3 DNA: TGTGCCAGCGGGACTAGCGGGGGGTTCCAAGAGACCCAGTACTTC
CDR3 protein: CASGTSGGFQETQYF

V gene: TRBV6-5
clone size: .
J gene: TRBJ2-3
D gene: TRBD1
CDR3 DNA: TGTGCCAGCAGTTCAGGGGGTAGCGGCACAGATACGCAGTATTTT
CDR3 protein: CASSSGGSGTDTQYF

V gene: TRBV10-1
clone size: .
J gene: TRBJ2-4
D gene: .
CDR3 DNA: TGCGCCAGCTCGCGGACTCCCAAAAACATTCAGTACTTC
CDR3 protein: CASSRTPKNIQYF

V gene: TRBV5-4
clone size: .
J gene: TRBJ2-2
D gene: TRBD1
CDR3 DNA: TGTGCCAGCAGCGCGACAGGGGGCGCGAACACCGGGGAGCTGTTTTTT
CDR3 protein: CASSATGGANTGELFF

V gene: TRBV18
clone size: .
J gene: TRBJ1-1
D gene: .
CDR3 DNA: TGTGCCAGCTCACAGGCCGGGACTGTGAACACTGAAGCTTTCTTT
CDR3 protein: CASSQAGTVNTEAFF

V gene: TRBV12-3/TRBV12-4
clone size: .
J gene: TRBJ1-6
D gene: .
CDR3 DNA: TGTGCCAGCAGTTTTCAGGGAAGGACACCCCTCCACTTT
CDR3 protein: CASSFQGRTPLHF

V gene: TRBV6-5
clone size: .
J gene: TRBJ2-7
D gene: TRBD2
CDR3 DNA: TGTGCCGCCTCGGGCGGGAGATCCTACGAGCAGTACTTC
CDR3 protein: CAASGGRSYEQYF

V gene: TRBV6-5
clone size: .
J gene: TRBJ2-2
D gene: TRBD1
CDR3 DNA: TGTGCCAGCCGACTCACGGACAGGGCCACCGGGGAGCTGTTTTTT
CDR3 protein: CASRLTDRATGELFF

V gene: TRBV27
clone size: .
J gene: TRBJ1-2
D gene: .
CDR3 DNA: TGTGCCAGCACCCCTTATAACAGGGCTAACTATGGCTACACCTTC
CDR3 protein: CASTPYNRANYGYTF

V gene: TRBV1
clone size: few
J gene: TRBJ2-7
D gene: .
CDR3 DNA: TGCACCAGCAGCCAAGCCAACCGGGACAGGACCTACGAGCAGTACTTC
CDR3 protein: CTSSQANRDRTYEQYF

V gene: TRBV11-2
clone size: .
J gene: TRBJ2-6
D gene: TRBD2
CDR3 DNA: TGTGCCACCGCGGGGGTCTCTGGGGCCAACGTCCTGACTTTC
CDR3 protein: CATAGVSGANVLTF

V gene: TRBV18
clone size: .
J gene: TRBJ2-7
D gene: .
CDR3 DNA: TGTGCCAGCTCACCACCAAGGCAAGGGAGGAACGAGCAGTACTTC
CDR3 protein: CASSPPRQGRNEQYF

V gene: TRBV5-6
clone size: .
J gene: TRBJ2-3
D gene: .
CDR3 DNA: TGTGCCAGCACCTCTGGTGGGGCTTTCACAGATACGCAGTATTTT
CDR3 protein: CASTSGGAFTDTQYF

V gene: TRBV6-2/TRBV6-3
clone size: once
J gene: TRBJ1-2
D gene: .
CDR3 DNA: TGTGCCAGCAGTTACTCCACCCGGTCGGTACGTTGGGCCAACTATGGCTACACCTTC
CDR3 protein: CASSYSTRSVRWANYGYTF

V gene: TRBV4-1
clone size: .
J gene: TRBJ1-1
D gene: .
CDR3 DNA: TGCGCCAGCAGCCAAGAAGGGGGAGTGAACACTGAAGCTTTCTTT
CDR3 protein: CASSQEGGVNTEAFF

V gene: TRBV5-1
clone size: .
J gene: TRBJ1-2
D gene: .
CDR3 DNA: TGCGCCAGCAGCTTTACAGTTCGATGGTATGGCTACACCTTC
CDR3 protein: CASSFTVRWYGYTF

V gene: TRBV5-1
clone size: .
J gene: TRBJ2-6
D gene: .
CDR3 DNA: TGCGCCAGCAGCCGAATACGCGGGACAGCCTCTGGGGCCAACGTCCTGACTTTC
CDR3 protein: CASSRIRGTASGANVLTF

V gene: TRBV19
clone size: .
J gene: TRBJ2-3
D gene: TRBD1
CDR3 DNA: TGTGCCAGTAACATCGGGACAGGGAGGGTAGATACGCAGTATTTT
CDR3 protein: CASNIGTGRVDTQYF

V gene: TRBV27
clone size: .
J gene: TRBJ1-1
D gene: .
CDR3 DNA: TGTGCCAGCAGTTTATCGATTGGGTCGGGCACTGAAGCTTTCTTT
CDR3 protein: CASSLSIGSGTEAFF

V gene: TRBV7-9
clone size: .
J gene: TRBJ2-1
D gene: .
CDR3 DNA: TGTGCCAGCAGCGGTGACATTCCCGTCTCGTTCTTC
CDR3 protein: CASSGDIPVSFF

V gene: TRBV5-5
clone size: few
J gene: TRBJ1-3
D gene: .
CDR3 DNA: TGTGCCAGCAGCTTGGGTGCGACAGGCCTCTCTGGAAACACCATATATTTT
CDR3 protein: CASSLGATGLSGNTIYF

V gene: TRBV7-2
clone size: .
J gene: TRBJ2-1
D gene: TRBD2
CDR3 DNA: TGTGCCAGCAGCTTAGGCTCCGGACTAGTGATCAATGAGCAGTTCTTC
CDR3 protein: CASSLGSGLVINEQFF

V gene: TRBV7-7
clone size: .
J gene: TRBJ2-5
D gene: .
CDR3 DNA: TGTGCCAGCAGCTTATCGGATAGCGGCGAGACCCAGTACTTC
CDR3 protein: CASSLSDSGETQYF

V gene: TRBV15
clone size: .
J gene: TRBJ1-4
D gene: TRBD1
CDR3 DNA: TGTGCCACCAGCAGATGGACAGGGCCCGATAATGAAAAACTGTTTTTT
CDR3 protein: CATSRWTGPDNEKLFF

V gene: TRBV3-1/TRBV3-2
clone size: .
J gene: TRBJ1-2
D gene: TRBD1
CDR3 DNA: TGTGCCAGCAGCCAAGCCCGGGACAGCTTCTATGGCTACACCTTC
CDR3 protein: CASSQARDSFYGYTF

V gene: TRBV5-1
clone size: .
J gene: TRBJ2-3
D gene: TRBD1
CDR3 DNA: TGCGCCAGCAGCTTGTTCGGGCAGGGGGAACGGTACGATACGCAGTATTTT
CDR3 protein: CASSLFGQGERYDTQYF

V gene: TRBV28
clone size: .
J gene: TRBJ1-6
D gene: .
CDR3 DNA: TGTGCCAGCAGTTTATCGGCAGGGCCCCGCAATTCACCCCTCCACTTT
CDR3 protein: CASSLSAGPRNSPLHF

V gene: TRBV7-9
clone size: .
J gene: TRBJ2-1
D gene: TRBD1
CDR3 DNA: TGTGCCAGCAGGCTTTCTTGGGGGACAGGGGATTACAATGAGCAGTTCTTC
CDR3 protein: CASRLSWGTGDYNEQFF

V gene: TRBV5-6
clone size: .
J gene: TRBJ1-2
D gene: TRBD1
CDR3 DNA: TGTGCCAGCAGCTTGGGGGCGACAGGGTCTGGCTACACCTTC
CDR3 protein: CASSLGATGSGYTF

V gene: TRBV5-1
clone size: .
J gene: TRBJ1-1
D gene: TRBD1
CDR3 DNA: TGCGCCAGCAGCTACGGGACAGTCCTTACGAACACTGAAGCTTTCTTT
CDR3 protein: CASSYGTVLTNTEAFF

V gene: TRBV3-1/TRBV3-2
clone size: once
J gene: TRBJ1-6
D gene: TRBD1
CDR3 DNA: TGTGCCAGCAGCACCTCCCGGGACAGGGGGCGATCACCCCTCCACTTT
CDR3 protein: CASSTSRDRGRSPLHF

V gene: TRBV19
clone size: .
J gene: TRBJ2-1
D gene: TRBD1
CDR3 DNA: TGTGCCAGTAGTATAGCTAGCAGGGGGCCTTACAATGAGCAGTTCTTC
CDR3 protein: CASSIASRGPYNEQFF

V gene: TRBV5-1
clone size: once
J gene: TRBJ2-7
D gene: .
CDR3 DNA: TGCGCCAGCAGCTTGAGGATAGGGGTCGGGCCGGCCTACGAGCAGTACTTC
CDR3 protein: CASSLRIGVGPAYEQYF

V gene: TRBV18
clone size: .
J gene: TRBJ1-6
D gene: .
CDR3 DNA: TGTGCCAGCTCACCTACGGGTAATTCACCCCTCCACTTT
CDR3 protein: CASSPTGNSPLHF

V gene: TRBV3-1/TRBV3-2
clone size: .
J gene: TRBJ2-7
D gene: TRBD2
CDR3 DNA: TGTGCCAGCAGCCCCCAAGGACTAGCGGGATCCTACGAGCAGTACTTC
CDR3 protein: CASSPQGLAGSYEQYF

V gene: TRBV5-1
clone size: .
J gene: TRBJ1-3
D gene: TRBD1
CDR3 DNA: TGCGCCAGCAGCTCGGACAGGGTCGCAGGAAACACCATATATTTT
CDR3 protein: CASSSDRVAGNTIYF

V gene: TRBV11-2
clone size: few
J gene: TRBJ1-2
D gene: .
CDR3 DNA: TGTGCCAGCAGCTTAGGGCACGGGGATGGCTACACCTTC
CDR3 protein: CASSLGHGDGYTF

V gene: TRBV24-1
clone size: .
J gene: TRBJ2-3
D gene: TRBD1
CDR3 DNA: TGTGCCACCAGTGTGGGACAGGGGCGCACAGATACGCAGTATTTT
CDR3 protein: CATSVGQGRTDTQYF